This entry is about one T cell receptor (beta chain). What it recognizes is unknown. TRB was amplified from 250 ng of peripheral blood genomic DNA per sample. TRB was amplified by touch-down multiplex PCR, primer pools A and B combined. TCRdb processed the multiplex PCR reads again and assigns one entry to each CDR3 protein, with no DNA. Recorded for this sample: 6,000 to 7,000 distinct CDR3 sequences. This specimen comes from a study of T cell clusters in autoimmune cytopenias. General observations from the study: Functional roles of the in silico T cell clusters still await experimental validation.

CDR1 is KGHSH and CDR2 is LQKENI in the germline V gene. CDR3 size: 15 residues. These same records also appear under a second study, on T cell repertoires in aging, cancer and after chemotherapy. That report notes: Donors were grouped into six age bands spanning 30 or younger through 70 or older. Age-matched healthy donors had significantly more diverse, less clonal blood TCR repertoires than untreated cancer patients.

This receptor was taken from a human donor in good health. Sequencing was carried out using peripheral blood. V is TRBV18 and J is TRBJ2-1; with no DNA, the TCRdb D assignment of TRBD1 cannot be verified. The CDR3 protein is CASSSGQGVYNEQFF.